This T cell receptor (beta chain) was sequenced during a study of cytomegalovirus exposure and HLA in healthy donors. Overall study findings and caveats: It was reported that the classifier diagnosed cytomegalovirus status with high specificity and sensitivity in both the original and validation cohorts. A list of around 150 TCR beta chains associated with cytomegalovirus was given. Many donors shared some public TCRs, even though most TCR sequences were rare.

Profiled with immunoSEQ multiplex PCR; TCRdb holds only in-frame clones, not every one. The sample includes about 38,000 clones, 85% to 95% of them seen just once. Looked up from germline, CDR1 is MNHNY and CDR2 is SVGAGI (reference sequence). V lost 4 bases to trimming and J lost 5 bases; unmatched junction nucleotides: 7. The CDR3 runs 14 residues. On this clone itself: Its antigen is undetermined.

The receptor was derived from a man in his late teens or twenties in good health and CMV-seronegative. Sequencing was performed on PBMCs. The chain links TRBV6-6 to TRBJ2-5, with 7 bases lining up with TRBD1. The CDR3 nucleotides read TGTGCCAGCAGTTCCCCGACAGGGCAGGAGACCCAGTACTTC. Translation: CASSSPTGQETQYF.